These 19 T cell receptor beta chains share one sample of origin, sequenced in a study. TCRdb fed the 5' RACE reads into MiXCR, producing one record per CDR3 protein. The sample has tens of thousands of distinct CDR3 sequences; roughly 28% are singletons. The sequenced sample consisted of naive CD4+ T cells sorted from blood. The subset here: naive CD4+ T cells, CD4+CD45RA+CD25-. Receptors were obtained from a female donor with breast cancer.

This clonotype was observed a handful of times. The V gene is TRBV5-6, the J gene TRBJ1-2; D ambiguous. CDR1 is SGHDT, CDR2 YYEEEE, per germline. The V end lost 0 bases, the J end lost 4 bases, and 4 bases lay between the germline ends. The CDR3 sequence is 12 residues long. The CDR3 sequence is CASSLVGYGYTF. The CDR3 nucleotides read TGTGCCAGCAGCTTGGTCGGCTATGGCTACACCTTC.

The genes are TRBV15 and TRBJ2-1; no definite D call. Per germline, CDR1 LNHNV and CDR2 YYDKDF (reference sequence). V lost 0 bases to trimming and J lost 3 bases, with 3 bases between them. The CDR3 is 13 residues long. CDR3 protein: CATSRDHYNEQFF. The CDR3 nucleotides read TGTGCCACCAGCAGAGACCACTACAATGAGCAGTTCTTC.

The rearrangement uses TRBV5-6 and TRBJ1-5; possible D gene TRBD1, 5 bases. The CDR3 is made up of 15 amino acids. V lost 0 bases, J lost 4 bases, and 11 bases lay in between. Per germline, CDR1 SGHDT and CDR2 YYEEEE. CDR3 residues: CASSLAGRPNQPQHF. The CDR3 DNA is TGTGCCAGCAGCTTGGCGGGACGGCCGAATCAGCCCCAGCATTTT.

This clonotype occurred many times. The rearrangement joins TRBV9 to TRBJ2-1, with D perhaps being TRBD1 or TRBD2 (6 bases each). Between the trimmed V and J ends, which lost 0 bases and 0 bases, there was a span of 16 bases. Germline CDR1 SGDLS, CDR2 YYNGEE. This CDR3 region has 18 residues. CDR3 coding DNA: TGTGCCAGCAGCGTAGGATCGGATCCGGGGGCCTCCTACAATGAGCAGTTCTTC. This encodes CASSVGSDPGASYNEQFF.

This clonotype is deemed medium-sized. V and J are TRBV7-9 and TRBJ1-1; no clear D. The length of the CDR3 is 15 residues. V lost 4 bases and J lost 8, with 20 bases in between. Germline V gene data show CDR1 as SEHNR and CDR2 as FQNEAQ (reference sequence). CDR3 in DNA: TGTGCCAGCAGCTCGCCCCTGGGTGGAGCCCGAGAAGCTTTCTTT. Residues: CASSSPLGGAREAFF.

Notes on this clonotype: An end of the junction differs from the germline gene, which may be a read error. The chain combines TRBV18 with TRBJ2-1; TRBD2 is a possible D gene (5 bases). The CDR3 extends over 15 amino acids. Germline V lookup: CDR1 KGHSH, CDR2 LQKENI. The CDR3 DNA reads TGTGCCAGCTCACCAAGGCAGGACTCCTACAATGAGCAGCTCTTC. As protein: CASSPRQDSYNEQLF.

V and J are TRBV27 and TRBJ1-5, with 9 positions matching TRBD1. The V gene end was trimmed by 6 bases and the J gene end by 2 bases; junction bases not matched to a gene: 5. This CDR3 is 15 amino acids long. Germline-derived CDR1 and CDR2 are MNHEY and SMNVEV (reference sequence). DNA for the CDR3: TGTGCCAGCAGAAACAGGGGGCCAGGCAATCAGCCCCAGCATTTT. It is translated as CASRNRGPGNQPQHF.

V is TRBV9 and J is TRBJ2-1, with 10 nucleotides matching TRBD2. V lost 4 bases and J lost 5; bases outside the gene matches: 12. Looked up from germline, CDR1 is SGDLS and CDR2 is YYNGEE. CDR3 length equals 17 residues. CDR3 in DNA: TGTGCCAGCAGCAAGAGCGGGGGGGGTTTCAAACACAATGAGCAGTTCTTC. The encoded protein is CASSKSGGGFKHNEQFF.

In the case of this clonotype: At one end the junction does not follow the germline gene, possibly because of a read error. The chain joins TRBV27 to TRBJ2-1; the match to TRBD1 covers 7 bases. Germline V gene lookup returns CDR1 MNHEY and CDR2 SMNVEV (reference sequence). The length of the CDR3 is 15 residues. The CDR3, as DNA: TGTGCCAGCAGTCCAAACCCCACAGGGGACAAAGAGCAGTTCTTC. This sequence encodes CASSPNPTGDKEQFF.

This clonotype turned up a few times. The rearrangement joins TRBV7-2 to TRBJ1-1; D remains unclear. Trimming removed 0 bases at V and 10 bases at J, with 12 bases between. Germline assignment: CDR1 SGHTA and CDR2 FQGNSA. The CDR3 extends over 13 amino acids. The CDR3 nucleotides read TGTGCCAGCAGCTTAGCGTACCTGGAGGGAGCTTTCTTT. Protein sequence: CASSLAYLEGAFF. The entire variable domain, with the rest obtained from reference TRBV7-2 and TRBJ1-1, is as follows: GAGVSQSPSNKVTEKGKDVELRCDPISGHTALYWYRQSLGQGLEFLIYFQGNSAPDKSGLPSDRFSAERTGGSVSTLTIQRTQQEDSAVYLCASSLAYLEGAFFGQGTRLTVV.

This clonotype was counted between two and nine times. The chain links TRBV7-9 to TRBJ1-3; no firm D call. From germline, CDR1 is SEHNR and CDR2 FQNEAQ (reference sequence). CDR3 length equals 15 residues. The ends were cut back, 6 bases at V and 0 bases at J, with 12 bases in the middle. The CDR3 sequence: CASSPSRTSGNTIYF. For the CDR3, the DNA is TGTGCCAGCAGTCCAAGTCGGACCTCTGGAAACACCATATATTTT. Combining the CDR3 with reference TRBV7-9 and TRBJ1-3 gives the whole variable domain DTGVSQNPRHKITKRGQNVTFRCDPISEHNRLYWYRQTLGQGPEFLTYFQNEAQLEKSRLLSDRFSAERPKGSFSTLEIQRTEQGDSAMYLCASSPSRTSGNTIYFGEGSWLTVV.

This clonotype was recorded a few times. This chain links TRBV7-9 with TRBJ1-2, with 11 nucleotides matching TRBD1. With V trimmed by 4 bases and J by 8 bases, 9 bases remained unmatched. The CDR3 runs 15 residues. The germline V gene encodes CDR1 SEHNR and CDR2 FQNEAQ (reference sequence). DNA of the CDR3: TGTGCCAGCAGCTCAAGCGGGACAGGGGGTATGGGCTACACCTTC. Protein: CASSSSGTGGMGYTF.

In this sample, this clonotype turned up a few times. V usage is TRBV10-3 and J usage is TRBJ2-1; TRBD2 might be the D (6 bases). V dropped 8 bases and J dropped 2 bases, with 10 bases sitting between them. Germline values: CDR1 ENHRY, CDR2 SYGVKD. The CDR3 sequence is 13 residues long. The CDR3 DNA sequence: TGTGCCATCTGGAGGGGCCCCTACAATGAGCAGTTCTTC. This encodes CAIWRGPYNEQFF.

This clonotype was seen a handful of times. The chain employs TRBV2 and TRBJ2-7, with D unresolved. CDR1 SNHLY and CDR2 FYNNEI come from the germline V gene. The CDR3 is 13 residues long. Trimming stripped 4 bases from V and 1 base from J, with 8 bases between. CDR3: CASSGPRSYEQYF. CDR3 nucleotide sequence: TGTGCCAGCAGTGGCCCTCGTTCCTACGAGCAGTACTTC.

This clonotype was picked up a small number of times. The J gene is TRBJ1-1, the V gene TRBV6-5, with 11 bases that match TRBD1. V gave up 2 bases and J gave up 0 bases; unmatched junction bases: 5. Germline values: CDR1 MNHEY, CDR2 SVGAGI. This CDR3 is 17 amino acids long. The CDR3 protein is CASSYAGTGGLNTEAFF. The CDR3 bases are TGTGCCAGCAGTTACGCCGGGACAGGGGGGCTGAACACTGAAGCTTTCTTT.

This clonotype showed up many times. V usage is TRBV28 and J usage is TRBJ2-7; the D gene is possibly TRBD1 (6 bases). Trimming took off 6 bases at V and 2 bases at J, with 8 bases between the two ends. The CDR3 runs 12 residues. CDR1 is MDHEN and CDR2 is SYDVKM in the germline V gene. This CDR3 reads CASRGDTYEQYF. DNA for the CDR3: TGTGCCAGCAGGGGGGACACCTACGAGCAGTACTTC. Supplemented by reference TRBV28 and TRBJ2-7, the full variable domain reads DVKVTQSSRYLVKRTGEKVFLECVQDMDHENMFWYRQDPGLGLRLIYFSYDVKMKEKGDIPEGYSVSREKKERFSLILESASTNQTSMYLCASRGDTYEQYFGPGTRLTVT.

This clonotype was seen a few times. The rearrangement uses TRBV4-1 and TRBJ2-2, with TRBD2 as a possible D gene (5 bases). The last part of the DNA fits TRBJ2-3 better; the J call may be wrong. Germline loops: CDR1 MGHRA, CDR2 YSYEKL. The CDR3 length is 16 residues. The DNA of the CDR3 is TGCGCCAGCAGCCAAGCCCAGACCACCGAGGGAGATACGCAGTATTTT. Its translation is CASSQAQTTEGDTQYF.

Turning to this clonotype: One junction end disagrees with the germline gene, perhaps due to a read error. The chain employs TRBV5-4 and TRBJ1-1, with unresolved D. The CDR3 loop spans 15 amino acids. Germline V gene data show CDR1 as SGHNT and CDR2 as YYREEE (reference sequence). CDR3 in amino acids: CASSFVDVMNTEDFF. The DNA of the CDR3 is TGTGCCAGCAGCTTTGTGGATGTCATGAACACTGAAGATTTCTTT. The full variable domain, with the rest looked up from reference TRBV5-4 and TRBJ1-1, is ETGVTQSPTHLIKTRGQQVTLRCSSQSGHNTVSWYQQALGQGPQFIFQYYREEENGRGNFPPRFSGLQFPNYSSELNVNALELDDSALYLCASSFVDVMNTEDFFGQGTRLTVV.

The chain links TRBV12-3 or TRBV12-4 to TRBJ1-2, with D unclear. This CDR3 spans 15 amino acids. V shed 7 bases and J shed 1 base, with 16 bases lying between them. CDR3 sequence: CASTTGRWSNYGYTF. In nucleotides, the CDR3 is TGTGCCAGCACAACGGGTCGGTGGAGTAACTATGGCTACACCTTC.